This TCR beta chain was identified in a study of blood T cell repertoires in COVID-19. The overall study: Some COVID-19 samples were acute and others convalescent; all came from the United States, Italy and Spain. Sources were T cells, B-cell-depleted T cells, or PBMCs; the material itself was cDNA or gDNA.

Original methodology: It was from reference gene primer amplification that nucleated cell counts were estimated. The method was immunoSEQ multiplex PCR; TCRdb's version includes in-frame clones alone and lacks a portion of them. V and J calls and clone size are copied from that table; D and trimming were computed from the DNA. This repertoire shows nearly 45,000 clones, around nine tenths found once; its top ten account for 3% to 4.5%. The CDR3 contains 15 residues. Trimming removed 2 bases from V and 0 bases from J, with 5 bases in between. Germline V gives CDR1 MRHNA, CDR2 SNTAGT. In Seattle, patients joined the study during active infection and were tracked longitudinally.

The gene calls are TRBV6-4 and TRBJ2-6; the D gene is possibly TRBD1 (5 bases). Sequencing was done on a sample of peripheral blood. The clonotype comes from a man aged 35-49 years with COVID-19, enrolled during active disease. CDR3 in amino acids: CASSDRGSGANVLTF. Here the CDR3 DNA reads TGTGCCAGCAGTGACAGGGGCTCTGGGGCCAACGTCCTGACTTTC.